Below are 5 T cell receptor beta chains sequenced from a single sample in a study of T-cell reconstitution after alpha-beta-depleted transplantation in children. Preparation of the TCRbeta library used unique molecular identifiers. Using its own MiXCR run on the PCR reads, TCRdb lists one record per CDR3 protein. The sample carries 600,000 or so distinct CDR3 sequences, 23% recorded once. This specimen was PBMCs, mostly from graft donor cells, taken 360 days after TCRalphabeta/CD19-depleted stem cell transplant. The source is a boy under three years old who had a stem cell transplant for acute myeloid leukemia, so the T cells may come from the graft donor.

Points on this clonotype: This clone may be a read error of a much larger clone one base away. The rearrangement links TRBV5-1 to TRBJ2-7; 7 bases match TRBD1. The CDR3 spans 16 residues. The V gene's germline CDR1 is SGHRS and CDR2 YFSETQ. V gave up 4 bases and J gave up 3 bases; unmatched junction bases: 13. The CDR3 DNA sequence: TGCGCCAGCAGCGGCGTACCGGGACAGCTTATCTACGAGCAGTACTTC. It is translated as CASSGVPGQLIYEQYF.

V usage is TRBV18 and J usage is TRBJ2-1, with 11 bases that match TRBD2. The CDR3 has 17 amino acids. Trimming at V came to 4 bases and at J to 10 bases, leaving 15 bases not matched to a gene. CDR1 KGHSH and CDR2 LQKENI come from the germline V gene. CDR3 region: CASSRSPGTSGNHEQFF. Written as DNA, the CDR3 is TGTGCCAGCTCACGCTCACCCGGGACTAGCGGAAATCACGAGCAGTTCTTC.

V usage is TRBV20-1 and J usage is TRBJ2-3; 8 bases are shared with TRBD2. V shed 6 bases and J 6 bases; nucleotides not matched to a gene: 23. The CDR3 has 18 residues. In germline, CDR1 is DFQATT, CDR2 SNEGSKA (reference sequence). Written as DNA, the CDR3 is TGCAGTGCCCCCAAGGGTGTGACGGGGGGGCATAAAGGGGATACGCAGTATTTT. Translation: CSAPKGVTGGHKGDTQYF.

This clonotype was detected many times. V is TRBV4-1 and J is TRBJ1-5; 8 bases are shared with TRBD1. The CDR3 length is 18 residues. The J segment lost 6 bases and the V segment lost 4 bases, leaving 17 bases of the junction unmatched. Germline V CDR1 and CDR2: MGHRA, YSYEKL. CDR3 in DNA: TGCGCCAGCAGCCGAGCGGGAATCCTGGGACAGGCCCCTCAGCCCCAGCATTTT. Its protein is CASSRAGILGQAPQPQHF.

This clonotype was seen ten or more times. The chain recombines TRBV12-3 or TRBV12-4 with TRBJ1-1; possibly TRBD1 for D (6 bases). V lost 5 bases, J lost 9 bases, and 16 bases lay in between. This CDR3 contains 13 residues. The CDR3 reads CASSPGTTIQAFF. The CDR3 nucleotides are TGTGCCAGCAGTCCCGGGACAACAATTCAAGCTTTCTTT.